Described below is a single TCR beta chain sequence and its context. The antigen remains unidentified. This entry belongs to a study of OX40 agonist ivuxolimab in advanced cancers. Overall study: Every 2 weeks, patients got intravenous ivuxolimab at one of six dose levels (0.01-10 mg/kg).

Only in-frame clones appear in the TCRdb table, and some are missing; sequencing was by immunoSEQ multiplex PCR. Of about 120,000 clones listed, roughly nine tenths are singletons. Study-level points and caveats: Blood T cells, both CD4+ and CD8+, expanded clonally by week 6 at 0.1 to 3.0 mg/kg. Relatively little clonal expansion, among the lowest observed, appeared in partial responders at 0.1-3.0 mg/kg.

The TCR originated in an adult with an advanced solid tumor such as melanoma, head and neck, liver or kidney cancer. Specimen: CD4+ or CD8+ T cells sorted from blood, collected in a trial of the OX40 agonist ivuxolimab.

The CDR3 is CALQGRPGSAQHF. The CDR3 nucleotides read TGTGCCCTCCAGGGCAGACCAGGGTCGGCCCAGCATTTT. This chain uses TRBV28 with TRBJ1-5; TRBD1 might be the D (5 bases). The CDR3 consists of 13 residues. Germline V gives CDR1 MDHEN, CDR2 SYDVKM. V was pared by 11 bases and J by 11 bases, with 22 bases between.